Listed below are T cell receptor beta chains from one sample, sequenced in a study of OX40 agonist ivuxolimab in advanced cancers. Using immunoSEQ multiplex PCR, the repertoire was profiled, and TCRdb retains in-frame clones only, with some absent. The table lists about 15,000 clones, about 86% of them singletons. The starting material was CD4+ or CD8+ T cells sorted from blood, obtained in a trial of the OX40 agonist ivuxolimab. The receptors were gathered from an adult with an advanced solid tumor such as melanoma, head and neck, liver or kidney cancer. Both conserved end residues are part of each CDR3. D genes are given only for firm matches. Clone size is not always given. Where it is, it says once, few, many or a class for expanded clones.

TRBV6-1	TRBJ2-7	few	NA	CASKAQGHSPYEQYF	TGTGCCAGCAAAGCCCAGGGCCACAGTCCCTACGAGCAGTACTTC
TRBV30	TRBJ2-1	NA	TRBD1	CAWSVQGDEQFF	TGTGCCTGGAGTGTGCAGGGGGATGAGCAGTTCTTC
TRBV2	TRBJ2-3	NA	TRBD2	CASRKLAGGGFTDTQYF	TGTGCCAGCAGGAAACTAGCGGGGGGTGGTTTCACAGATACGCAGTATTTT
TRBV29-1	TRBJ2-3	few	TRBD2	CSVSGGTDTQYF	TGCAGCGTTTCCGGGGGGACAGATACGCAGTATTTT
TRBV11-2	TRBJ2-3	NA	TRBD2	CASSLSHGREAADTQYF	TGTGCCAGCAGCTTAAGTCACGGGAGGGAGGCGGCAGATACGCAGTATTTT
TRBV6-1	TRBJ1-5	NA	NA	CASSEDGRGNQPQHF	TGTGCCAGCAGTGAAGACGGAAGAGGCAATCAGCCCCAGCATTTT
TRBV4-2	TRBJ2-7	NA	TRBD2	CASSKDLAGYEQYF	TGTGCCAGCAGCAAAGATCTAGCGGGATACGAGCAGTACTTC
TRBV5-6	TRBJ2-3	NA	NA	CASSFQGTDTQYF	TGTGCCAGCAGCTTCCAGGGCACAGATACGCAGTATTTT
TRBV14	TRBJ1-1	NA	NA	CASSRGMNTEAFF	TGTGCCAGCAGCCGAGGGATGAACACTGAAGCTTTCTTT
TRBV28	TRBJ1-1	NA	NA	CASSWNREAFF	TGTGCCAGCAGTTGGAACAGGGAAGCTTTCTTT